This T cell receptor (beta chain) was sequenced during a study of sequential checkpoint blockade in melanoma. Data came from immunoSEQ multiplex PCR; TCRdb stores just in-frame clones and leaves some out. Of more than 9,000 clones listed, roughly 75% are singletons. Regarding treatment: randomized to nivolumab then ipilimumab (arm A) or the reverse (arm B). DNA-damaging chemotherapy had not been given to any patient beforehand. Sorted cells were live CD3+CD8+, lacking CD19 and CD56, from PBMCs. The source is a human donor with melanoma. Sequencing was performed on CD8+ T cells sorted from blood (inferred from file names), taken from a patient given nivolumab and ipilimumab in sequence.

Here the CDR3 DNA reads TGTGCCAGCAGCTCACCGGGACTAGCGGGAGGGGGTCACACAGAGACCCAGTACTTC. It encodes CASSSPGLAGGGHTETQYF. V and J are TRBV7-9 and TRBJ2-5, with TRBD2 matching over 16 bases. This CDR3 has 19 amino acids. In germline, CDR1 is SEHNR, CDR2 FQNEAQ (reference sequence). V dropped 4 bases and J dropped 4; count of bases not matched to a gene: 12. Together with reference TRBV7-9 and TRBJ2-5, the CDR3 gives the full variable domain: DTGVSQNPRHKITKRGQNVTFRCDPISEHNRLYWYRQTLGQGPEFLTYFQNEAQLEKSRLLSDRFSAERPKGSFSTLEIQRTEQGDSAMYLCASSSPGLAGGGHTETQYFGPGTRLLVL.